This T cell receptor (beta chain) was sequenced for a study of long-term antiretroviral therapy in people with HIV. Assay version v3.0 of immunoSEQ was used, and it was run at survey level. The method was immunoSEQ multiplex PCR; TCRdb's version includes in-frame clones alone and lacks a portion of them. The sample lists about 17,000 clones; more than 65% were seen once. Samples held about 0.85-11 million cryopreserved PBMC before DNA extraction. The sequence derives from a man younger than 45 with HIV. Source: unsorted PBMCs, taken at the start of antiretroviral therapy.

The CDR3 DNA sequence: TGTGCCAGCAGCCGGCAGGTAGCGGGGGGCGGGGGAGATACGCAGTATTTT. Protein product: CASSRQVAGGGGDTQYF. The V call is TRBV7-2, the J call TRBJ2-3, with TRBD2 identical over 10 bases. Germline CDR1 is SGHTA and CDR2 is FQGNSA. The J segment lost 5 bases and the V segment lost 5 bases, leaving 13 bases of the junction unmatched. The CDR3 has 17 amino acids.